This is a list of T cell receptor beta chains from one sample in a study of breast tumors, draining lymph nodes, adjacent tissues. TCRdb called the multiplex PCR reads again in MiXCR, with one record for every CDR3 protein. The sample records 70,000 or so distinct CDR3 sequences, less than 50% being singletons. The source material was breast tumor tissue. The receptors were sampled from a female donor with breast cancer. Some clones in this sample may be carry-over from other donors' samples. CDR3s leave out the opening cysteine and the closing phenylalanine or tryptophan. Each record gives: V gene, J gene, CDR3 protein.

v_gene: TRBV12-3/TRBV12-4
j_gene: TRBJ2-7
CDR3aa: ATSSRTSGRDRLQQY

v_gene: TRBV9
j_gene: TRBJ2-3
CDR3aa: ASSVGLAGGIDTQY

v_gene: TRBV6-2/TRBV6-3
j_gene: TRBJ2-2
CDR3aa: ASSSYGQAPTGELF

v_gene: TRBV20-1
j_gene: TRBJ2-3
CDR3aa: STVAGTLDTQY

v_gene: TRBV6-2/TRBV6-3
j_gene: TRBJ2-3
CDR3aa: ASSSGMGLASDTRY

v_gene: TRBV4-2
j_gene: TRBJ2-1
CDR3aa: ASSFWKLNNEQF

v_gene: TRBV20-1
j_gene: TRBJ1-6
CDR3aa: SAGRGAGFSPLH

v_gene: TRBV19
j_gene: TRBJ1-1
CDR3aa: ASAEDRAREAF

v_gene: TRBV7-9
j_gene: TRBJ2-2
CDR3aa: ASSLARVRTGRSGELF

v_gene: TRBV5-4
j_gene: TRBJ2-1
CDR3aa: ASSPGLAGDLGNEQF

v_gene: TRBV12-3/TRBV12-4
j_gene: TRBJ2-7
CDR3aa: ASSFGGGAYEQY

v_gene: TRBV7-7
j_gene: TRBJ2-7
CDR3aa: ASSSSAGSLYEQY

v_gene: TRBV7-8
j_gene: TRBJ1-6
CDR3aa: ASSPRGRPSSPLH

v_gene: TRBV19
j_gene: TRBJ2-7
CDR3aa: ASSLRGGDEQY

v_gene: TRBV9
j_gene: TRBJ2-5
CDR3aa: ASSSGEGRETQY

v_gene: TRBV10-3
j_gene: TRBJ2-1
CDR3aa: AISESVGGKGNEQF

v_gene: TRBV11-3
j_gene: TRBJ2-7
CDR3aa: ASSLDSASGRLYEQY

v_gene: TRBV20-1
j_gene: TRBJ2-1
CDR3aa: SARRGAGEGYNEQF

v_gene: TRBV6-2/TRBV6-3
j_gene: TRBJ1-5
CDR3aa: ASRQSASALNLGPA

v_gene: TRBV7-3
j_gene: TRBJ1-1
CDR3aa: ASSSQLNTKAF

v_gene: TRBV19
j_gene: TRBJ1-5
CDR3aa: ASSMAAIQETQH

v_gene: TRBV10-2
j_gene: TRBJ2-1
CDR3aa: ASREFGSNEQF

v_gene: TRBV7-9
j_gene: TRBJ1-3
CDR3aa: ASSLDRDKGLGNPIY

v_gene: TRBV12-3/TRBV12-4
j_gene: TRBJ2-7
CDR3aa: ATRTAWGTAYEQY

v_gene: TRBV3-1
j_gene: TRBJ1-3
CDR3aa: ASSPPGNTIY

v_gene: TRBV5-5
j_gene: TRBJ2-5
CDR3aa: ASSPRTSGGAGWGKTQY

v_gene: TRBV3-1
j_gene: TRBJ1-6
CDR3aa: ASSWTGGNSPLH

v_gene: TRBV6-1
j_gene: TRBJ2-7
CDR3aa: ASSEWTGPYEQY

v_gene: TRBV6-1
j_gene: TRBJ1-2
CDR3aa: ASSEDQGARGYT

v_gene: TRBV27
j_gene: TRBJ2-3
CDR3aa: ASSPFLGGDTQY

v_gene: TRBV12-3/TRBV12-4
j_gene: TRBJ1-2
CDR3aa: ASTLTGPGYT

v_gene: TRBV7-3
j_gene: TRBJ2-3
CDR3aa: AGSLAASDTDTQY

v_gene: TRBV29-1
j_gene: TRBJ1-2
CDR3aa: SVEGKGGFGANYGYT

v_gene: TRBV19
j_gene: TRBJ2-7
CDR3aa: ASSSGLYEQY

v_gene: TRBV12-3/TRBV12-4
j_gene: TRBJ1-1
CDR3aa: ASSLLTAEAF

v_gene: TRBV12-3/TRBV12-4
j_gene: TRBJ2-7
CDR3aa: ASSFVLADSYEQY

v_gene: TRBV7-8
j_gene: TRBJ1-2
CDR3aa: ASSPSGTGGFRNYGYT

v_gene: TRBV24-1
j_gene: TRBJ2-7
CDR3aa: ATSDLRPPGQGSEQY

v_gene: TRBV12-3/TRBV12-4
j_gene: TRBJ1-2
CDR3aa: ASSLGGLYGYT

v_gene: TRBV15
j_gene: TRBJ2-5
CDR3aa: ATSRVSWPSGRETQY

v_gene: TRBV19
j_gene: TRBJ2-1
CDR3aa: ASSAGSPYNEQF

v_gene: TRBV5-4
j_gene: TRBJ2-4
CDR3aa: ASSPGGRNKNIQY

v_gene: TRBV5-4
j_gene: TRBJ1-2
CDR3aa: ASSLYRTGVPLNYGYT

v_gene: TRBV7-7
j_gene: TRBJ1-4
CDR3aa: ASSSRTNEKLF

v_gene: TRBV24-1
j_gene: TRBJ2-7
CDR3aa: ATSDFTWGDEQY

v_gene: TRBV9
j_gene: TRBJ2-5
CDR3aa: ASSAWSAGTQETQY

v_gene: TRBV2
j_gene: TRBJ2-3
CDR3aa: ASSERGSLADTQY

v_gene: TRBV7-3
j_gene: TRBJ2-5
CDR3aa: ASSLQHVERANQETQY

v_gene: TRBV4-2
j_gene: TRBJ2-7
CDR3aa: ASSQGGGQY

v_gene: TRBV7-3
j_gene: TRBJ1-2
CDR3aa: ASSLVAGDPYGYP

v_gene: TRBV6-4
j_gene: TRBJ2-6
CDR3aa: ASSRANVLT

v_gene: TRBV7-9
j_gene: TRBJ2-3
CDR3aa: ATEIQGRTQY